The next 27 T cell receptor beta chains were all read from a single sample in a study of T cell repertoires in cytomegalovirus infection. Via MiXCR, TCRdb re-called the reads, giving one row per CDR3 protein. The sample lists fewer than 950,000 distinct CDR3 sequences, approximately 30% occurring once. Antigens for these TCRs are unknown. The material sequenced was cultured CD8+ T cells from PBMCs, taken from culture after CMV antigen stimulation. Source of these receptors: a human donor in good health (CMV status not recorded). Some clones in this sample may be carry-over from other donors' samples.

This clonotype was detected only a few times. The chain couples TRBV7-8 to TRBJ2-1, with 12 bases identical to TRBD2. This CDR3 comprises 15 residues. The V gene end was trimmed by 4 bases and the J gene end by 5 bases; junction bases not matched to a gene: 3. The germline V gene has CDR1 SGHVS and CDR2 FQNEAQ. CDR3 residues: CASSSWTSGNNEQFF. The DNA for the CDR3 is TGTGCCAGCAGCTCTTGGACTAGCGGGAACAATGAGCAGTTCTTC.

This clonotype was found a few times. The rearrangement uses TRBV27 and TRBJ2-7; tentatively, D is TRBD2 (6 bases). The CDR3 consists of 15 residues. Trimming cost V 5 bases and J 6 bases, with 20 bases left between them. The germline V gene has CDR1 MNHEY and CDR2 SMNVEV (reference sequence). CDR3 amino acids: CASSPTGGRVAEQYF. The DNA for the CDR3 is TGTGCCAGCAGTCCAACCGGGGGACGGGTCGCCGAGCAGTACTTC.

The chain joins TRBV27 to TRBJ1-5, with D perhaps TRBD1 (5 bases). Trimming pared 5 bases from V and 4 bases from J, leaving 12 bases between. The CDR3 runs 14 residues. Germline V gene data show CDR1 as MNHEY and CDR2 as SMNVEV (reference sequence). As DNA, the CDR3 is TGTGCCAGCAGTAAAGGGGCAGCGAATCAGCCCCAGCATTTT. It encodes CASSKGAANQPQHF.

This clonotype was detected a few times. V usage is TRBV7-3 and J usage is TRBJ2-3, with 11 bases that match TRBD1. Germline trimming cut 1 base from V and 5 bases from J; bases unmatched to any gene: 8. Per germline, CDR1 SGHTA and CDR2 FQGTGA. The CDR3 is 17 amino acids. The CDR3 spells CASSLSGTGGRVDTQYF. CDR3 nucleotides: TGTGCCAGCAGCTTAAGCGGGACAGGGGGACGCGTAGATACGCAGTATTTT.

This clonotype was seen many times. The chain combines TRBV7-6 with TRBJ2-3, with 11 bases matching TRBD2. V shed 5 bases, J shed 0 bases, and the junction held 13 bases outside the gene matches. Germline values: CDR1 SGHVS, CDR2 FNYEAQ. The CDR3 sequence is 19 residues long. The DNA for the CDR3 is TGTGCCAGCAGCGAGCCGACTAGCGGGGCGAATCCTAGCACAGATACGCAGTATTTT. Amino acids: CASSEPTSGANPSTDTQYF. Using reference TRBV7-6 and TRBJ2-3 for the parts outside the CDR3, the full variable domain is GAGVSQSPRYKVTKRGQDVALRCDPISGHVSLYWYRQALGQGPEFLTYFNYEAQQDKSGLPNDRFSAERPEGSISTLTIQRTEQRDSAMYRCASSEPTSGANPSTDTQYFGPGTRLTVL.

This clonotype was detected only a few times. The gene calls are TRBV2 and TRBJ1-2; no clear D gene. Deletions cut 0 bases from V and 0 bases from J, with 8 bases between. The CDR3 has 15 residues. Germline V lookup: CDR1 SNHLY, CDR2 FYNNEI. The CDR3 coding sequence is TGTGCCAGCAGTGAAGCGCGCGCACCTAACTATGGCTACACCTTC. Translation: CASSEARAPNYGYTF.

The CDR3 loop is CASSLRDRPYEQYV. CDR3 nucleotide sequence: TGTGCCAGCAGTTTAAGAGACAGGCCCTACGAGCAGTACGTC. The V gene is TRBV28, the J gene TRBJ2-7, with D maybe TRBD1 (6 bases). The length of the CDR3 is 14 residues. CDR1 and CDR2 from the germline V gene are MDHEN and SYDVKM. The V gene lost 2 bases and the J gene lost 2 bases, with 10 bases spanning the gap.

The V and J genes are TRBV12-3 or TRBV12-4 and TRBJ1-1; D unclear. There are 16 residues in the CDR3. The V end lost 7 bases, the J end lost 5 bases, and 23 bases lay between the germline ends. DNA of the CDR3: TGTGCCAGCACCTCATCCGGGCCGTATAGAGAAACTGAAGCTTTCTTT. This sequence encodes CASTSSGPYRETEAFF.

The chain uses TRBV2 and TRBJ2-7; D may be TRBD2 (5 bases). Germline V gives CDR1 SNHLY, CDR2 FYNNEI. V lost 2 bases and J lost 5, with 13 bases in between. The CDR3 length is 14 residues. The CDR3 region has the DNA TGTGCCAGCAGTGAAAGTCGAGGGTCGGACGAGCAGTACTTC. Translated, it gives CASSESRGSDEQYF.

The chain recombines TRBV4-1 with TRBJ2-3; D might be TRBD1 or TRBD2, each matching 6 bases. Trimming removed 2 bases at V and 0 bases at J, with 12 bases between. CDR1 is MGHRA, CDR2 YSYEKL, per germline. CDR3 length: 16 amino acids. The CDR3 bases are TGCGCCAGCAGCCAATTTGGGGGGCCTAGCACAGATACGCAGTATTTT. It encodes CASSQFGGPSTDTQYF.

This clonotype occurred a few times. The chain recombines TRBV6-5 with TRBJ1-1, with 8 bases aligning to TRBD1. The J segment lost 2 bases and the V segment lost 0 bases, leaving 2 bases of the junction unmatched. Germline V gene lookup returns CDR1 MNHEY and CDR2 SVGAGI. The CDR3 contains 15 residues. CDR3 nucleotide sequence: TGTGCCAGCAGTTACTCCCAGGGGGCAAACACTGAAGCTTTCTTT. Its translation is CASSYSQGANTEAFF.

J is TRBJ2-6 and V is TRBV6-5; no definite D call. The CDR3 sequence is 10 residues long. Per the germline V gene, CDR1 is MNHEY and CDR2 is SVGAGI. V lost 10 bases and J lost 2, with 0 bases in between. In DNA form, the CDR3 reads TGTGCCACTGGGGCCAACGTCCTGACTTTC. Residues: CATGANVLTF.

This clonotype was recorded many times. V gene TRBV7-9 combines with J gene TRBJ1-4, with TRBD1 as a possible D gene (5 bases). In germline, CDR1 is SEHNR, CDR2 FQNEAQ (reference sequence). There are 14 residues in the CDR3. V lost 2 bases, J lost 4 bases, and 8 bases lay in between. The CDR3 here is CASSLWDHNEKLFF. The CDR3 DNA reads TGTGCCAGCAGCTTATGGGACCATAATGAAAAACTGTTTTTT.

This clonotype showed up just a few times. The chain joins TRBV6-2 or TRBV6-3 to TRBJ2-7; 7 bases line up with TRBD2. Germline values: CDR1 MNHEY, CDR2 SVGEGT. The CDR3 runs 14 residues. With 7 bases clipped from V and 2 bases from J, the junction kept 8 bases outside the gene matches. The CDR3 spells CASKKPGLPYEQYV. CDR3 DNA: TGTGCCAGCAAAAAACCGGGACTACCCTACGAGCAGTACGTC.

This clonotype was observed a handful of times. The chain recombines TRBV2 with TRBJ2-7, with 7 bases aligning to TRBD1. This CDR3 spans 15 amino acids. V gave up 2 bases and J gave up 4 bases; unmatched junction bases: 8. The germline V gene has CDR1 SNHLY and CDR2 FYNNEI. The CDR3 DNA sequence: TGTGCCAGCAGTGAACGAGGGGGCCTCGGGTACGAGCAGTACTTC. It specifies CASSERGGLGYEQYF.

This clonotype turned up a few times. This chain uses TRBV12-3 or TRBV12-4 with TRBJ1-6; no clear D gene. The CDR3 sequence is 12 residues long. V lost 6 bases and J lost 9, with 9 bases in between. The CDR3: CASSWLGSPLHF. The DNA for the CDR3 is TGTGCCAGCAGCTGGCTTGGTTCACCCCTCCACTTT.

The CDR3: CASRDRHNYGYTF. The CDR3 region has the DNA TGTGCCAGCAGGGACAGACATAACTATGGCTACACCTTC. The chain combines TRBV9 with TRBJ1-2, with D possibly TRBD1 on 6 matching bases. Trimming pared 5 bases from V and 1 base from J, leaving 9 bases between. CDR1 is SGDLS, CDR2 YYNGEE, per germline. This CDR3 has 13 residues.

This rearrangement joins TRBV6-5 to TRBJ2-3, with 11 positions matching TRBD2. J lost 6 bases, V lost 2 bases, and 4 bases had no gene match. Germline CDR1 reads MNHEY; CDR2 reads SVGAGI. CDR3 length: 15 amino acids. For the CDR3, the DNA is TGTGCCAGCAGTTACGCGACTAGCGGGGTTGATACGCAGTATTTT. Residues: CASSYATSGVDTQYF.

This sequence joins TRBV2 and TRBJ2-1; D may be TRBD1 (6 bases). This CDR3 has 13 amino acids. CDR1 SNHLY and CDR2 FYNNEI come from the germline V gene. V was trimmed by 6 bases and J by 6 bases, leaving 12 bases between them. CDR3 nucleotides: TGTGCCAGCAGGGTGGGACACTTCAATGAGCAGTTCTTC. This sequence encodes CASRVGHFNEQFF.

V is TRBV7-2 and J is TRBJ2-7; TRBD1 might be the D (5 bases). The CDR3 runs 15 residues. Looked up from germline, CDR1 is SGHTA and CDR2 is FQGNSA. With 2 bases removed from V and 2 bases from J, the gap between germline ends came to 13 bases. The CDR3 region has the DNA TGTGCCAGCAGCTTAAAAGGGGTCTATCCCTACGAGCAGTACTTC. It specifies CASSLKGVYPYEQYF.

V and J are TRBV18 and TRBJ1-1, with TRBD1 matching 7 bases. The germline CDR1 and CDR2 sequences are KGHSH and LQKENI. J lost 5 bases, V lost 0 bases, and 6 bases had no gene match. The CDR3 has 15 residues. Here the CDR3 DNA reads TGTGCCAGCTCACCACCGGAGGGGGCGAGGACTGAAGCTTTCTTT. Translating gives CASSPPEGARTEAFF. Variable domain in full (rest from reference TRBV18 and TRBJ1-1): NAGVMQNPRHLVRRRGQEARLRCSPMKGHSHVYWYRQLPEEGLKFMVYLQKENIIDESGMPKERFSAEFPKEGPSILRIQQVVRGDSAAYFCASSPPEGARTEAFFGQGTRLTVV.

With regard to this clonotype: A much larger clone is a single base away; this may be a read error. CDR3 sequence: CASSKLTGLYNLPLHF. The CDR3 DNA is TGTGCCAGCAGTAAACTGACAGGACTCTATAATTTACCCCTCCACTTT. This sequence joins TRBV7-2 and TRBJ1-6; D possibly corresponds to TRBD1 (6 bases). Looked up from germline, CDR1 is SGHTA and CDR2 is FQGNSA. CDR3 size: 16 residues. The entire variable domain, with the rest obtained from reference TRBV7-2 and TRBJ1-6, is as follows: GAGVSQSPSNKVTEKGKDVELRCDPISGHTALYWYRQSLGQGLEFLIYFQGNSAPDKSGLPSDRFSAERTGGSVSTLTIQRTQQEDSAVYLCASSKLTGLYNLPLHFGNGTRLTVT.

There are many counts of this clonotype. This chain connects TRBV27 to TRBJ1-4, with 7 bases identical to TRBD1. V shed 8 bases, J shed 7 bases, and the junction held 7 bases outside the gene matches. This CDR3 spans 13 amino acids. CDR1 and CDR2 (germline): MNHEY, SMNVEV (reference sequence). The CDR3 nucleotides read TGTGCCAGCGGGCAGGGGGTAATTGAAAAACTGTTTTTT. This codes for CASGQGVIEKLFF.

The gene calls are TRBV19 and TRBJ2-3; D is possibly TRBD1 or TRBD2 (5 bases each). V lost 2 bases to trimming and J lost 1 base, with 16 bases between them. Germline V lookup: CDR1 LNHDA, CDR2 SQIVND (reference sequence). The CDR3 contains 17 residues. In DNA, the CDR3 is TGTGCCAGTAGTATACTTCACCGGGACGGAGGCACAGATACGCAGTATTTT. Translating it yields CASSILHRDGGTDTQYF.

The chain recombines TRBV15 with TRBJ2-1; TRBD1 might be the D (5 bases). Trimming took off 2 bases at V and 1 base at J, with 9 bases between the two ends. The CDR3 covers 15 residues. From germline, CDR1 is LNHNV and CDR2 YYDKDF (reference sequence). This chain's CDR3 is CATSRRQRSYNEQFF. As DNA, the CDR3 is TGTGCCACCAGCAGAAGACAGAGGTCCTACAATGAGCAGTTCTTC.

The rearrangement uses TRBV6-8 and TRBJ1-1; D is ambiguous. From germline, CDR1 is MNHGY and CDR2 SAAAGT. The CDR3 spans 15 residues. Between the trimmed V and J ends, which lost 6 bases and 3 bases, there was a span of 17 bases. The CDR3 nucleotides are TGTGCCAGCAGCTACCGGTGGGGATTGGACACTGAAGCTTTCTTT. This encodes CASSYRWGLDTEAFF.

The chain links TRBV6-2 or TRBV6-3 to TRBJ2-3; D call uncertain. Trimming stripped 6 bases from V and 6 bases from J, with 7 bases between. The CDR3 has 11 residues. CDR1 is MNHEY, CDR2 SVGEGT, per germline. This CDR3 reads CASRVLDTQYF. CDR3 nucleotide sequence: TGTGCCAGCAGGGTCCTCGATACGCAGTATTTT.